Each of the 30 T cell receptor beta chains below was sequenced from the same sample in a study of cytomegalovirus exposure and HLA in healthy donors. The PCR used 60 Vbeta and 13 Jbeta primers. Here immunoSEQ multiplex PCR was the method, and the copy in TCRdb shows in-frame clones only, minus some. The data show roughly 100,000 clones, with around 82% seen just once and more than 5% held by the top ten. The sequencing input was PBMCs. Receptors were obtained from a middle-aged man in good health and CMV-seropositive.

The chain has TRBV6-5 and TRBJ2-2; weak D call: TRBD1 (6 bases). The CDR3 is 14 amino acids. Germline assignment: CDR1 MNHEY and CDR2 SVGAGI. The V gene lost 5 bases and the J gene lost 6 bases, with 13 bases spanning the gap. CDR3 protein: CASSRDRPPGELFF. CDR3 coding DNA: TGTGCCAGCAGTCGCGACAGGCCCCCCGGGGAGCTGTTTTTT.

The J gene is TRBJ2-4, the V gene TRBV15; tentatively, D is TRBD1 (5 bases). Germline values: CDR1 LNHNV, CDR2 YYDKDF (reference sequence). The CDR3 totals 18 residues. The V gene lost 2 bases and the J gene lost 0 bases, with 17 bases spanning the gap. The CDR3: CATSRPGAGRIAKNIQYF. The CDR3 DNA reads TGTGCCACCAGCAGACCTGGGGCCGGTCGAATAGCCAAAAACATTCAGTACTTC.

On this clone itself: Other DNA sequences within the sample encode an identical CDR3. The chain uses TRBV14 and TRBJ1-1; weak D call: TRBD1 (6 bases). Germline CDR1 SGHDN, CDR2 FVKESK. V was pared by 5 bases and J by 3 bases, with 10 bases between. The CDR3 is 13 residues long. CDR3 in DNA: TGTGCCAGCAGCTATGGACAGTACACTGAAGCTTTCTTT. Protein product: CASSYGQYTEAFF.

This chain joins TRBV9 and TRBJ1-1, with D perhaps TRBD1 (5 bases). The CDR3 covers 14 residues. V shed 3 bases and J shed 3 bases, with 12 bases lying between them. In germline, CDR1 is SGDLS, CDR2 YYNGEE. The CDR3 coding sequence is TGTGCCAGCAGCGCCTCTGTAGGGGACACTGAAGCTTTCTTT. The encoded protein is CASSASVGDTEAFF.

This chain joins TRBV6-5 and TRBJ2-7; D is perhaps TRBD1 (6 bases). The V and J ends lost 6 bases and 6 bases respectively, with 12 bases between them. Germline CDR1 reads MNHEY; CDR2 reads SVGAGI. There are 12 residues in the CDR3. The CDR3: CASSLTGIEQYF. The CDR3 bases are TGTGCCAGCAGCCTGACAGGCATCGAGCAGTACTTC.

The rearrangement joins TRBV6-5 to TRBJ2-2, with a weak D call TRBD1 (5 bases). Germline V gene sequence: CDR1 MNHEY, CDR2 SVGAGI. The V end was cut by 3 bases, the J end by 5 bases, with 13 bases between. The length of the CDR3 is 15 residues. The CDR3 sequence is CASSYTHTGTGELFF. The CDR3 DNA reads TGTGCCAGCAGTTATACCCATACAGGAACCGGGGAGCTGTTTTTT.

This chain uses TRBV4-2 with TRBJ2-7; D is perhaps TRBD1 (5 bases). V was cut by 0 bases and J by 4 bases, with 10 bases left in between. From germline, CDR1 is LGHNA and CDR2 YNFKEQ. There are 14 residues in the CDR3. The CDR3: CASSQDQGRYEQYF. The CDR3 nucleotides are TGTGCCAGCAGCCAAGATCAGGGCCGGTACGAGCAGTACTTC.

The chain links TRBV7-3 to TRBJ2-2; 7 bases line up with TRBD1. The CDR3 totals 14 residues. V was clipped by 3 bases and J by 4 bases; unmatched bases: 2. Germline V gene data show CDR1 as SGHTA and CDR2 as FQGTGA. The CDR3 DNA reads TGTGCCAGCAGCTTGAACAGGGGCACCGGGGAGCTGTTTTTT. This translates into CASSLNRGTGELFF.

V gene TRBV10-2 combines with J gene TRBJ2-5; D is unresolved. The CDR3 sequence is 13 residues long. CDR1 and CDR2 (germline): WSHSY, SAAADI. V shed 8 bases and J shed 0 bases, with 10 bases lying between them. CDR3 in DNA: TGCGCCAGCGGTGTCGGTAACCAAGAGACCCAGTACTTC. Translation gives CASGVGNQETQYF.

The chain carries TRBV30 and TRBJ2-3; tentative D call: TRBD1 (6 bases). Germline CDR1 is GTSNPN and CDR2 is SVGIG (reference sequence). The CDR3 length is 13 residues. V shed 2 bases and J shed 11 bases, with 17 bases lying between them. Written as DNA, the CDR3 is TGTGCCTGGAGTTCGATAACAGGGTCCTTGCAGTATTTT. Protein sequence: CAWSSITGSLQYF. Combining the CDR3 with reference TRBV30 and TRBJ2-3 gives the whole variable domain SQTIHQWPATLVQPVGSPLSLECTVEGTSNPNLYWYRQAAGRGLQLLFYSVGIGQISSEVPQNLSASRPQDRQFILSSKKLLLSDSGFYLCAWSSITGSLQYFGPGTRLTVL.

This clone was recorded a few times. V and J are TRBV10-2 and TRBJ2-2; 7 bases are a match to TRBD1. V lost 6 bases to trimming and J lost 2 bases; unmatched junction nucleotides: 6. The CDR3 has 15 residues. Germline CDR1 is WSHSY and CDR2 is SAAADI. The DNA for the CDR3 is TGCGCCAGCAGAGAGGGGACAGTTAACACCGGGGAGCTGTTTTTT. Its translation: CASREGTVNTGELFF.

This chain links TRBV5-1 with TRBJ2-3; 7 bases map to TRBD2. From germline, CDR1 is SGHRS and CDR2 YFSETQ. The CDR3 length is 15 residues. With V trimmed by 4 bases and J by 0 bases, 5 bases remained unmatched. CDR3 protein: CASSASGASTDTQYF. DNA of the CDR3: TGCGCCAGCAGCGCCAGCGGGGCTAGCACAGATACGCAGTATTTT.

V and J are TRBV27 and TRBJ2-5; D is perhaps TRBD2 (6 bases). This CDR3 contains 14 residues. V dropped 5 bases and J dropped 4 bases, with 14 bases sitting between them. Germline V gives CDR1 MNHEY, CDR2 SMNVEV (reference sequence). CDR3 bases: TGTGCCAGCAGTCTCTCCGCGGGGATAGAGACCCAGTACTTC. As protein: CASSLSAGIETQYF.

With respect to this clone: Within the sample, other DNA sequences also encode this same CDR3. The V call is TRBV18, the J call TRBJ2-7, with 8 bases matching TRBD1. V lost 6 bases and J lost 3; bases outside the gene matches: 4. There are 13 residues in the CDR3. Germline lookup yields CDR1 KGHSH and CDR2 LQKENI. The CDR3 DNA sequence: TGTGCCAGCTCCCTCGGACAGGGCTACGAGCAGTACTTC. Amino acid sequence: CASSLGQGYEQYF.

This sequence joins TRBV19 and TRBJ1-1; no reliable D call. CDR1 and CDR2 (germline): LNHDA, SQIVND (reference sequence). The V gene lost 5 bases and the J gene lost 1 base, with 11 bases spanning the gap. The length of the CDR3 is 14 residues. This CDR3 is CASSLRGSNTEAFF. The CDR3, as DNA: TGTGCCAGTAGTCTCCGGGGTTCGAACACTGAAGCTTTCTTT.

This clone was seen only a few times. This rearrangement joins TRBV27 to TRBJ2-1; the match to TRBD2 covers 10 bases. The germline CDR1 and CDR2 sequences are MNHEY and SMNVEV (reference sequence). The CDR3 is 16 amino acids. Trimming at V came to 5 bases and at J to 9 bases, leaving 13 bases not matched to a gene. The CDR3 nucleotides read TGTGCCAGCAGTCACCCCTCCGGGACTAGCGTGGGTGAGCAGTTCTTC. Translated, it gives CASSHPSGTSVGEQFF.

CDR3 in amino acids: CASSPTTLRGSADTQYF. The CDR3 DNA reads TGTGCCAGCAGCCCAACTACCCTGAGGGGGAGTGCAGATACGCAGTATTTT. The chain uses TRBV4-2 and TRBJ2-3, with a weak D call TRBD1 (6 bases). CDR1 and CDR2 from the germline V gene are LGHNA and YNFKEQ. With 4 bases removed from V and 4 bases from J, the gap between germline ends came to 21 bases. The CDR3 covers 17 residues.

The chain employs TRBV5-1 and TRBJ2-5, with 10 bases matching TRBD2. The CDR3 runs 16 residues. Germline CDR1 reads SGHRS; CDR2 reads YFSETQ. V was pared by 0 bases and J by 5 bases, with 7 bases of the junction left unmatched. For the CDR3, the DNA is TGCGCCAGCAGCTTGGGAAGCGGGGGGGCCAGGGAGACCCAGTACTTC. It encodes CASSLGSGGARETQYF.

The V call is TRBV6-5, the J call TRBJ1-2, with 9 bases that match TRBD1. Germline V gene sequence: CDR1 MNHEY, CDR2 SVGAGI. This CDR3 spans 14 amino acids. V lost 0 bases to trimming and J lost 7 bases; unmatched junction nucleotides: 3. CDR3 amino acids: CASSYSGQGGGYTF. DNA of the CDR3: TGTGCCAGCAGTTACTCGGGACAGGGAGGTGGCTACACCTTC.

As concerns this clone: At one of its ends the junction is not consistent with the germline gene, which may arise from a read error. The chain couples TRBV6-6 to TRBJ2-1; 8 bases align to TRBD1. The V gene's germline CDR1 is MNHNY and CDR2 SVGAGI (reference sequence). There are 13 residues in the CDR3. The CDR3 spells CAGSYTDREEQFF. In nucleotides, the CDR3 is TGTGCCGGCAGTTACACGGACAGGGAGGAGCAGTTCTTC.

The V gene is TRBV7-8, the J gene TRBJ2-1; 8 bases fit TRBD1. CDR3 length: 16 amino acids. Looked up from germline, CDR1 is SGHVS and CDR2 is FQNEAQ. J gave up 5 bases and V 8 bases, and 14 bases lay outside the gene matches. The CDR3 DNA reads TGTGCCAGCCTCTTGGACAGGGCGATCCCAAACAATGAGCAGTTCTTC. It specifies CASLLDRAIPNNEQFF.

As for this clone: Relative to the germline gene, one junction end is altered; a read error may explain this. The rearrangement uses TRBV9 and TRBJ2-6, with D maybe TRBD1 (7 bases). The CDR3 runs to 16 residues. Germline CDR1 and CDR2: SGDLS and YYNGEE. The DNA for the CDR3 is TGTGCCAGCAGCTTAACAGGGGCAGGAGGGGCCAACGGCCTGACTTTC. This codes for CASSLTGAGGANGLTF.

The rearrangement uses TRBV20-1 and TRBJ1-4, with 12 bases matching TRBD1. CDR3 length: 9 amino acids. Germline V gene lookup returns CDR1 DFQATT and CDR2 SNEGSKA (reference sequence). V shed 6 bases, J shed 17 bases, and the junction held 1 base outside the gene matches. CDR3 amino acids: CSAGTGGFF. The CDR3 DNA sequence: TGCAGTGCCGGGACAGGGGGCTTTTTT.

This clone has a handful of counts. The chain uses TRBV5-1 and TRBJ1-3; D unresolved. The V end lost 4 bases, the J end lost 1 base, and 12 bases lay between the germline ends. The V gene's germline CDR1 is SGHRS and CDR2 YFSETQ. The CDR3 length is 15 residues. CDR3 nucleotides: TGCGCCAGCAGCCCCACCCCCGGGTCTGGAAACACCATATATTTT. Protein product: CASSPTPGSGNTIYF.

This clone was counted once. V usage is TRBV10-3 and J usage is TRBJ2-7, with D possibly TRBD1 on 5 matching bases. The CDR3 covers 11 residues. V was trimmed by 6 bases and J by 2 bases, leaving 5 bases between them. Germline CDR1 ENHRY, CDR2 SYGVKD. The CDR3, as DNA: TGTGCCATCAGACAGGCCTACGAGCAGTACTTC. Amino acid sequence: CAIRQAYEQYF.

The V gene is TRBV10-3, the J gene TRBJ2-6, with 8 bases lining up with TRBD1. The CDR3 sequence is 17 residues long. The junction had 10 bases not matched to a gene; V was cut back by 9 bases and J by 0 bases. The germline CDR1 and CDR2 sequences are ENHRY and SYGVKD. CDR3 in DNA: TGTGCCATGAAGGGACAGGAGCATTCCTCTGGGGCCAACGTCCTGACTTTC. Protein sequence: CAMKGQEHSSGANVLTF.

The chain couples TRBV6-1 to TRBJ2-7; perhaps TRBD1 as D (6 bases). Trimming shortened V by 9 bases and J by 2 bases, and 14 bases separated the two germline ends. Germline V CDR1 and CDR2: MNHNS, SASEGT. The CDR3 length is 13 residues. DNA for the CDR3: TGTGCCAGTTTCCGGGACACCGCCTACGAGCAGTACTTC. Amino acid sequence: CASFRDTAYEQYF.

A note on this clone: An end of the junction differs from the germline gene, which may be a read error. The chain uses TRBV7-9 and TRBJ2-5; 14 bases line up with TRBD2. CDR1 and CDR2 (germline): SEHNR, FQNEAQ (reference sequence). The CDR3 is made up of 17 amino acids. CDR3 DNA: TGTTCCAGCAGCTTCGGACTAGCGGGGGGCACGGTGGAGACCCAGTACTTC. Protein product: CSSSFGLAGGTVETQYF.

The chain combines TRBV2 with TRBJ2-5; 7 bases map to TRBD2. The J call may be in error: the DNA end matches TRBJ2-7 better. Germline values: CDR1 SNHLY, CDR2 FYNNEI. The CDR3 is 12 residues long. DNA of the CDR3: TGTGCCAGCAGCGCGGGACTACTCGAGCAGTACTTC. Its translation: CASSAGLLEQYF.

This clone was detected once. This sequence joins TRBV5-8 and TRBJ2-5, with a weak D call TRBD2 (5 bases). Trimming left V 7 bases short and J 0 bases short, with 7 bases between. This CDR3 has 12 residues. Germline V gene lookup returns CDR1 SGHTS and CDR2 YDEGEE. Written as DNA, the CDR3 is TGTGCCAGCCGGGAACACCAAGAGACCCAGTACTTC. It encodes CASREHQETQYF. Looking up the rest from reference TRBV5-8 and TRBJ2-5 gives the full variable domain: EAGVTQSPTHLIKTRGQQATLRCSPISGHTSVYWYQQALGLGLQFLLWYDEGEERNRGNFPPRFSGRQFPNYSSELNVNALELEDSALYLCASREHQETQYFGPGTRLLVL.